The T cell receptor beta chain described here comes from a study of CD8 T cells in Susac syndrome. The CDR3 has 17 amino acids. The V gene's germline CDR1 is MNHEY and CDR2 SVGEGT. Trimming removed 6 bases from V and 1 base from J, with 18 bases in between. The RNA input was about 0.45 to 1 ug, and it was reverse transcribed with random hexamers. TCR beta CDR3 was amplified by immunoSEQ multiplex PCR. This amplification extended across 54 Vbeta and 13 Jbeta segments. TCRdb reprocessed the immunoSEQ multiplex PCR reads via MiXCR and lists one record per CDR3 protein. The repertoire holds about 47,000 distinct CDR3 sequences, with over 90% as singletons. Sequencing of TCR beta was performed on blood CD8+ and CD4+ T cells. Controls were healthy donors (matched for age and sex). The TEMRA cells underwent FACS enrichment, while the CD8+ and CD4+ T cells underwent negative isolation.

The chain couples TRBV6-2 or TRBV6-3 to TRBJ2-2, with D perhaps assigned TRBD1 or TRBD2 (6 bases each). The sequence was collected from a human donor in good health. The sequenced material came from CD8+ T cells from PBMCs. This CDR3 is CASRILGLRGNTGELFF. In DNA, the CDR3 is TGTGCCAGCAGGATACTGGGACTCAGGGGGAACACCGGGGAGCTGTTTTTT.